This TCR beta chain was captured by sequencing in a study of early T cells in non-severe SARS-CoV-2 infection. CDR1 is KGHSH and CDR2 is LQKENI in the germline V gene. V gave up 2 bases and J gave up 0 bases, with 11 bases separating them. The CDR3 loop spans 15 amino acids. Each cDNA molecule carried a unique molecular identifier. In TCRdb, the 5' RACE reads were re-called with MiXCR into one record per CDR3 protein. Here the sample spans tens of thousands of distinct CDR3 sequences, 12% being singletons. This receptor was obtained from an adult who was a healthcare worker with PCR-confirmed SARS-CoV-2 infection or an uninfected control (not recorded which). The sample consisted of whole blood. This chain connects TRBV18 to TRBJ2-7; D gene unclear. CDR3: CASSPGDTSSYEQYF. The DNA of the CDR3 is TGTGCCAGCTCACCAGGGGATACGAGCTCCTACGAGCAGTACTTC.